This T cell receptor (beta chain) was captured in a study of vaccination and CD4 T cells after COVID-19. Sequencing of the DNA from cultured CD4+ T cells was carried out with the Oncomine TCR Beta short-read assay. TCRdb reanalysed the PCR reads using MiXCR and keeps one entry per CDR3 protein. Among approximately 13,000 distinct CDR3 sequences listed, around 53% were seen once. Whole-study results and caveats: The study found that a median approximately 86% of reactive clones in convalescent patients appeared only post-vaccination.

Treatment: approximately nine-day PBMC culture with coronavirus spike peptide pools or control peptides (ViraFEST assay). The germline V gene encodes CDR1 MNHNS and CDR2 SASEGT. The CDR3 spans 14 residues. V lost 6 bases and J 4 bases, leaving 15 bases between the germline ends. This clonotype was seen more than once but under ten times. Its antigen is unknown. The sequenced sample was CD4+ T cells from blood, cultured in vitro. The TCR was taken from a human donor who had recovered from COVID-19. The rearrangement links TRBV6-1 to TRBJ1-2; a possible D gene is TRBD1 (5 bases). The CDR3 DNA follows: TGTGCCAGCAGAAAGGGTCAGGGTACCTATGGCTACACCTTC. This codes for CASRKGQGTYGYTF.